These T cell receptor beta chains were read from a single sample in a study of shared clonotypes between healthy human individuals. Using immunoSEQ multiplex PCR, the repertoire was profiled, and TCRdb retains in-frame clones only, with some absent. The sample has about 2.1 million clones; over 85% are singletons. The sequenced sample was naive CD8+ T cells from PBMCs. These receptors all come from a man aged 18-30 years in good health. Some clones in this sample may be carry-over from other donors' samples. CDR3s leave out the opening cysteine and the closing phenylalanine or tryptophan. Each record gives: J gene, clone size, V gene, CDR3 protein. The listing skips clone size in some rows; elsewhere it reads once, few, many or a size class.

j_call: TRBJ2-7; clone_size: .; v_call: TRBV30; cdr3_aa: AWSPLSHEQY
j_call: TRBJ2-1; clone_size: .; v_call: TRBV6-1; cdr3_aa: ASSQERRGYEQF
j_call: TRBJ2-1; clone_size: once; v_call: TRBV28; cdr3_aa: ASSLPGDNEQF
j_call: TRBJ2-7; clone_size: .; v_call: TRBV7-9; cdr3_aa: ASIDGLAASDSYEQY
j_call: TRBJ2-1; clone_size: .; v_call: TRBV29-1; cdr3_aa: SVAPDSSYNEQF
j_call: TRBJ2-3; clone_size: .; v_call: TRBV12-5; cdr3_aa: ASGPTGSSTDTQY
j_call: TRBJ2-3; clone_size: .; v_call: TRBV6-4; cdr3_aa: ASSLLRGDTQY
j_call: TRBJ1-1; clone_size: .; v_call: TRBV28; cdr3_aa: ASTPILNRMNTEAF
j_call: TRBJ2-1; clone_size: .; v_call: TRBV9; cdr3_aa: ASSVVFPAVEQF
j_call: TRBJ2-7; clone_size: once; v_call: TRBV30; cdr3_aa: AWSYKGPTYEQY
j_call: TRBJ2-2; clone_size: .; v_call: TRBV25-1; cdr3_aa: ASSDDTGELF
j_call: TRBJ2-1; clone_size: .; v_call: TRBV23-1; cdr3_aa: ASSPRPWSYNEQF
j_call: TRBJ2-7; clone_size: .; v_call: TRBV6-5; cdr3_aa: ASRNRGWDEQY
j_call: TRBJ2-7; clone_size: once; v_call: TRBV27; cdr3_aa: ASSFREEGEQY
j_call: TRBJ1-4; clone_size: .; v_call: TRBV7-8; cdr3_aa: ASSPAGFREKLF
j_call: TRBJ2-3; clone_size: .; v_call: TRBV19; cdr3_aa: ASSMGTVGGEDTQY
j_call: TRBJ1-2; clone_size: .; v_call: TRBV9; cdr3_aa: ASSGTGHPNYGYT
j_call: TRBJ2-5; clone_size: .; v_call: TRBV4-1; cdr3_aa: ASSQGGRGETQY
j_call: TRBJ1-1; clone_size: .; v_call: TRBV28; cdr3_aa: ASSLPKGNTEAF
j_call: TRBJ1-5; clone_size: .; v_call: TRBV28; cdr3_aa: ASSFEAGTSNQPQH
j_call: TRBJ2-4; clone_size: .; v_call: TRBV4-3; cdr3_aa: ASSQVLDWGQGARGAKNIQY
j_call: TRBJ2-1; clone_size: once; v_call: TRBV4-1; cdr3_aa: ASSQVKGGEQKSGVAFNEQF
j_call: TRBJ2-2; clone_size: .; v_call: TRBV29-1; cdr3_aa: SVGLAGKFPLTGELF
j_call: TRBJ2-7; clone_size: .; v_call: TRBV28; cdr3_aa: ASSLRQGTYEQY
j_call: TRBJ1-5; clone_size: once; v_call: TRBV27; cdr3_aa: ASRGGYSNQPQH
j_call: TRBJ2-7; clone_size: .; v_call: TRBV27; cdr3_aa: ASSFLGTGSPYEQY
j_call: TRBJ2-2; clone_size: .; v_call: TRBV6-1; cdr3_aa: ASSVTRGNPGTGELF
j_call: TRBJ2-7; clone_size: .; v_call: TRBV7-2; cdr3_aa: ASSSWTASYEQY
j_call: TRBJ2-1; clone_size: .; v_call: TRBV11-3; cdr3_aa: ASSIGTSLYNEQF
j_call: TRBJ1-2; clone_size: .; v_call: TRBV7-9; cdr3_aa: ASSAGQGPLYGYT
j_call: TRBJ1-2; clone_size: .; v_call: TRBV10-3; cdr3_aa: AISEGITGGANYGYT
j_call: TRBJ2-7; clone_size: .; v_call: TRBV19; cdr3_aa: ASSMGARTTATEQY
j_call: TRBJ2-7; clone_size: once; v_call: TRBV27; cdr3_aa: ASSLGPLYEQY
j_call: TRBJ1-1; clone_size: .; v_call: TRBV19; cdr3_aa: ASSIGLTAEAF
j_call: TRBJ1-1; clone_size: .; v_call: TRBV11-2; cdr3_aa: ASSLPSGAWSDTEAF
j_call: TRBJ2-7; clone_size: .; v_call: TRBV11-2; cdr3_aa: ASSLTGLAAYEQY
j_call: TRBJ2-3; clone_size: .; v_call: TRBV27; cdr3_aa: ASSSDLHSTDTQY
j_call: TRBJ2-5; clone_size: once; v_call: TRBV12-5; cdr3_aa: ASGPGGGSSETQY
j_call: TRBJ2-1; clone_size: .; v_call: TRBV27; cdr3_aa: ASSLNGLAGGNEQF
j_call: TRBJ2-7; clone_size: .; v_call: TRBV7-9; cdr3_aa: ASSRTSGDSYEQY
j_call: TRBJ2-1; clone_size: .; v_call: TRBV7-9; cdr3_aa: ASSLRSGGYNEQF
j_call: TRBJ2-3; clone_size: once; v_call: TRBV7-9; cdr3_aa: ASRLTLAGSTDTQY
j_call: TRBJ2-7; clone_size: .; v_call: TRBV27; cdr3_aa: ASGLLGLEQY
j_call: TRBJ2-1; clone_size: .; v_call: TRBV9; cdr3_aa: ASSLRNNEQF
j_call: TRBJ2-7; clone_size: .; v_call: TRBV28; cdr3_aa: ASSLTGLAGVEQY
j_call: TRBJ2-7; clone_size: .; v_call: TRBV11-2; cdr3_aa: ASSTTSGEQY
j_call: TRBJ2-2; clone_size: .; v_call: TRBV15; cdr3_aa: ATSSWDRGNTGELF
j_call: TRBJ1-2; clone_size: .; v_call: TRBV5-4; cdr3_aa: ASSPFGQGLYGYT
j_call: TRBJ2-5; clone_size: .; v_call: TRBV11-2; cdr3_aa: ASSSGLLIQY
j_call: TRBJ2-1; clone_size: .; v_call: TRBV7-8; cdr3_aa: ASSLAASGSPSSYNEQF
j_call: TRBJ2-5; clone_size: .; v_call: TRBV13; cdr3_aa: ASSSLAGSQETQY
j_call: TRBJ2-7; clone_size: .; v_call: TRBV7-9; cdr3_aa: ASSSKTSGGFYEQY